Below, one T cell receptor beta chain is given with its context. Its antigen is not identified. The sample is drawn from a study of beta chain features in type 1 diabetes. Germline CDR1 SEHNR, CDR2 FQNEAQ (reference sequence). The CDR3 sequence is 15 residues long. Trimming removed 5 bases at V and 4 bases at J, with 17 bases between. Study-level results: Across all four CD4+ subsets, people with type 1 diabetes showed modestly shorter TCRB CDR3s. Naive, central memory and Treg TCRB repertoires seemed to resemble each other more closely in patients than they did in healthy donors.

The investigators reverse transcribed all of the isolated RNA, so they sequenced expressed TCRB transcripts. Naive, central memory and regulatory T cell samples averaged about 3.3 million immunoSEQ reads each. Sequenced by immunoSEQ multiplex PCR; TCRdb stores in-frame clones only, minus some. The data hold 970,000 or so clones, with roughly 15% observed a single time. The sample comprised naive CD4+ T cells from blood. The chain recombines TRBV7-9 with TRBJ1-2, with D maybe TRBD1 (5 bases). This receptor was obtained from a woman younger than 35 in good health. The CDR3 region has the DNA TGTGCCAGCAGCCGGACGGGGGGTAACATCTATGGCTACACCTTC. This translates into CASSRTGGNIYGYTF.